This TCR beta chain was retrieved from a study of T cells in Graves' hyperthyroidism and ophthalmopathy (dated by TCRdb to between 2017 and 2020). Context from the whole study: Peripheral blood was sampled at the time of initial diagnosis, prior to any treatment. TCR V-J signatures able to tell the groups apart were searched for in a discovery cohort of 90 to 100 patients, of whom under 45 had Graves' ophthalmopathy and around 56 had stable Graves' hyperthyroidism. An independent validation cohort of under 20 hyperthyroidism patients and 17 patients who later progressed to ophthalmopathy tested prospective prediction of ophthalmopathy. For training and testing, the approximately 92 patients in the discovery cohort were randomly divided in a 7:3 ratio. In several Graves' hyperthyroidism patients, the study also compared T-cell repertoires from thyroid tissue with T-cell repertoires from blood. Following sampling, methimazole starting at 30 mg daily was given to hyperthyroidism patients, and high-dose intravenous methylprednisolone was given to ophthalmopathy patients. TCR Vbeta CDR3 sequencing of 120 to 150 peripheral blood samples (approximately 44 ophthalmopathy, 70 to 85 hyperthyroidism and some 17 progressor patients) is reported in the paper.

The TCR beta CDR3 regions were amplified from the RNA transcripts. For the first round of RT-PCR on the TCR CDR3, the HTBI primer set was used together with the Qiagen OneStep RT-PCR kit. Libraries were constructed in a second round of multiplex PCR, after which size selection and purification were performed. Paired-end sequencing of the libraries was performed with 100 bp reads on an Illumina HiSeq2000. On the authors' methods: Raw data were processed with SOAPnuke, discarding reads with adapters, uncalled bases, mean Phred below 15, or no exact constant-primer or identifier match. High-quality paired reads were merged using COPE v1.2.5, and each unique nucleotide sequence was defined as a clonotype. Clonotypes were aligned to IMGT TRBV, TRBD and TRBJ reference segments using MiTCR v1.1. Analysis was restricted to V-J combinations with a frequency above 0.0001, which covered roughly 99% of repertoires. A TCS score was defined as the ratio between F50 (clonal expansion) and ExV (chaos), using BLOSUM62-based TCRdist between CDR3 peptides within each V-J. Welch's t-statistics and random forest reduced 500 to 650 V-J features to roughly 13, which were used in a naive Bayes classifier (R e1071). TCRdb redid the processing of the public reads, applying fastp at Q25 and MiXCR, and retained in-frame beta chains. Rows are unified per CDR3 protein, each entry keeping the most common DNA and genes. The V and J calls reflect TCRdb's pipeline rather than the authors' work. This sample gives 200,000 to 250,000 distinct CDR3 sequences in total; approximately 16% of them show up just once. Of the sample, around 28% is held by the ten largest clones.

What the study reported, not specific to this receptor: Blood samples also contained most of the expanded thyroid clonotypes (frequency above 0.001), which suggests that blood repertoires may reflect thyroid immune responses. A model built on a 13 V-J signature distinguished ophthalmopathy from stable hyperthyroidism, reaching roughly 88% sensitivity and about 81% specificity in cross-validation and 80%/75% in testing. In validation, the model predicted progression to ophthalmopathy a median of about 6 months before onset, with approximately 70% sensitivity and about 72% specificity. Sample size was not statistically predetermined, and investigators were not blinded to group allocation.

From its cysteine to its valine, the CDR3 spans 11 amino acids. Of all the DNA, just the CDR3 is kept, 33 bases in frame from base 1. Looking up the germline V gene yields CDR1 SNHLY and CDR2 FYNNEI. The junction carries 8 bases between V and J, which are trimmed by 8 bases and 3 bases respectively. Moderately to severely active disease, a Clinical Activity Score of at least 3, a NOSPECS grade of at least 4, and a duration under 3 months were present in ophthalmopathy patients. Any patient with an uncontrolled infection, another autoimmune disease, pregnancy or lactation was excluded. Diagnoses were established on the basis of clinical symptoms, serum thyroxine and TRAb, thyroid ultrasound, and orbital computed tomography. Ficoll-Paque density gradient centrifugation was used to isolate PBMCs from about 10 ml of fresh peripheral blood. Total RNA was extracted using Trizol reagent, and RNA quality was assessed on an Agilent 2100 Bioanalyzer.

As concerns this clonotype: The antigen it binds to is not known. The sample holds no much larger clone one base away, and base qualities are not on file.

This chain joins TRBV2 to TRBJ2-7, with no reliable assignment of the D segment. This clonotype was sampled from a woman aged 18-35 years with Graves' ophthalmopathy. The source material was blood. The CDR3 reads CASAAIYEQYV. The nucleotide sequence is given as TGTGCCAGCGCCGCCATCTACGAGCAGTACGTC.